Presented here are 29 T cell receptor beta chains from one specimen sequenced in a study of molecular identifiers for immune sequencing clone quantification. A single record per CDR3 protein comes from TCRdb applying MiXCR to the PCR reads. The repertoire consists of 400,000 to 600,000 distinct CDR3 sequences, with about 21% occurring once and the leading ten covering about 0.78%. Specimen: naive CD8+ T cells from blood, with Jurkat cell RNA spiked in. Regarding subset: FACS-sorted CD8+CD4-CCR7+CD45RA+ naive T cells. These receptors were taken from a human donor in good health. Some libraries in this study had Jurkat cell RNA spiked in.

This clonotype has only a few counts. V is TRBV5-6 and J is TRBJ2-7, with D tentatively TRBD1 (5 bases). The CDR3 contains 13 residues. Trimming took 1 base from V and 3 from J, leaving 8 bases between them. The V gene's germline CDR1 is SGHDT and CDR2 YYEEEE. The CDR3: CASSLTGHYEQYF. CDR3 nucleotides: TGTGCCAGCAGCTTGACAGGACACTACGAGCAGTACTTC. Together with reference TRBV5-6 and TRBJ2-7, the CDR3 gives the full variable domain: DAGVTQSPTHLIKTRGQQVTLRCSPKSGHDTVSWYQQALGQGPQFIFQYYEEEERQRGNFPDRFSGHQFPNYSSELNVNALLLGDSALYLCASSLTGHYEQYFGPGTRLTVT.

This clonotype was detected once. Being one base from a much bigger clone, this may be a read error. No conserved phenylalanine or tryptophan ends this CDR3, so it is likely a read error. CDR3 DNA sequence: TGTGCCAGCAACAAATTGGGCGGGAAGAGGGAGCAGTACCTC. Encoded protein: CASNKLGGKREQYL. The chain joins TRBV13 to TRBJ2-7, with a weak D call TRBD2 (6 bases). Trimming stripped 7 bases from V and 7 bases from J, with 20 bases between. Germline V gene sequence: CDR1 PRHDT, CDR2 FYEKMQ (reference sequence). The CDR3 consists of 14 residues.

This clonotype occurred many times. The gene calls are TRBV7-9 and TRBJ2-7; D call uncertain. Deletions cut 1 base from V and 2 bases from J, with 9 bases between. Germline CDR1 SEHNR, CDR2 FQNEAQ (reference sequence). The CDR3 spans 14 residues. CDR3 coding DNA: TGTGCCAGCAGCTTAGGCCCCCGTCCCTACGAGCAGTACTTC. It codes for CASSLGPRPYEQYF.

This clonotype has a count of ten or more. This chain joins TRBV2 and TRBJ1-1; no clear D gene. The CDR3 is 12 amino acids. Between the trimmed V and J ends, which lost 7 bases and 0 bases, there was a span of 6 bases. Per the germline V gene, CDR1 is SNHLY and CDR2 is FYNNEI. The CDR3 is CASIYMNTEAFF. The CDR3 DNA follows: TGTGCCAGCATTTACATGAACACTGAAGCTTTCTTT.

About this clonotype itself: One end of the junction does not line up with germline, which may come from a read error. This rearrangement joins TRBV5-3 to TRBJ1-3, with a tentative D call TRBD1 (6 bases). TRBV5-3 is placed among ORFs of uncertain function. The CDR3 consists of 15 residues. The CDR3 spells CASSFGQSTGNTIYF. The CDR3 region has the DNA TGTGCCAGCAGCTTTGGACAGAGCACTGGAAACACCATATATTTT.

There are a few counts of this clonotype. The chain employs TRBV4-3 and TRBJ2-7; 9 positions agree with TRBD2. Germline V lookup: CDR1 LGHNA, CDR2 YSLEER. With 1 base clipped from V and 2 bases from J, the junction kept 6 bases outside the gene matches. This CDR3 is built from 16 residues. CDR3 sequence: CASSQGQAGGPYEQYF. The CDR3 DNA follows: TGCGCCAGCAGCCAAGGGCAAGCGGGAGGACCCTACGAGCAGTACTTC.

This clonotype was detected a few times. This chain links TRBV7-6 with TRBJ2-1; 10 nucleotides align to TRBD2. Germline values: CDR1 SGHVS, CDR2 FNYEAQ. The CDR3 contains 16 residues. J gave up 4 bases and V 5 bases, and 8 bases lay outside the gene matches. The CDR3 DNA reads TGTGCCAGCAGCCAGCGGACTAGCGGACCTTACAATGAGCAGTTCTTC. This encodes CASSQRTSGPYNEQFF.

A word on this clonotype: A read error may be the cause here, since a much bigger clone is one base away. In this CDR3 the conserved last residue, phenylalanine or tryptophan, is missing, so a read error is likely. V gene TRBV4-3 combines with J gene TRBJ2-7; TRBD1 aligns across 7 bases. This CDR3 is 15 amino acids long. J was trimmed by 3 bases and V by 0 bases; bases with no gene match: 5. Germline loops: CDR1 LGHNA, CDR2 YSLEER. The CDR3 DNA sequence: TGCGCCAGCAGCCAAGATTACCCAGGGGGCTACGAGCAGTACTCC. It codes for CASSQDYPGGYEQYS.

This clonotype came up many times. The chain is built from TRBV27 and TRBJ2-3, with D possibly being TRBD1 or TRBD2 (5 bases each). Germline V gene lookup returns CDR1 MNHEY and CDR2 SMNVEV (reference sequence). The V end lost 0 bases, the J end lost 4 bases, and 8 bases lay between the germline ends. This CDR3 is built from 14 residues. The CDR3 bases are TGTGCCAGCAGTTTATCGATGGGGGCAGATACGCAGTATTTT. It specifies CASSLSMGADTQYF.

This clonotype has a single count. Just one base apart from a much larger clone, this may be a read error. The chain uses TRBV7-2 and TRBJ1-1; D gene ambiguous. The germline V gene has CDR1 SGHTA and CDR2 FQGNSA. The length of the CDR3 is 14 residues. The CDR3: CASSPLQYITEALF. For the CDR3, the DNA is TGTGCCAGCAGCCCTCTACAGTACATCACTGAAGCTCTCTTT. The full variable domain, rest sourced from reference TRBV7-2 and TRBJ1-1, is GAGVSQSPSNKVTEKGKDVELRCDPISGHTALYWYRQSLGQGLEFLIYFQGNSAPDKSGLPSDRFSAERTGGSVSTLTIQRTQQEDSAVYLCASSPLQYITEALFGQGTRLTVV.

The chain uses TRBV7-8 and TRBJ2-6, with unresolved D. The CDR3 sequence is 15 residues long. CDR1 and CDR2 (germline): SGHVS, FQNEAQ. V dropped 0 bases and J dropped 5 bases, with 8 bases sitting between them. DNA of the CDR3: TGTGCCAGCAGCTTAGCCGGGTATAGGGCCAACGTCCTGACTTTC. This codes for CASSLAGYRANVLTF.

This clonotype occurred a few times. This sequence joins TRBV19 and TRBJ2-7, with D perhaps being TRBD1 or TRBD2 (5 bases each). Per the germline V gene, CDR1 is LNHDA and CDR2 is SQIVND (reference sequence). Trimming took 5 bases from V and 1 from J, leaving 15 bases between them. The CDR3 sequence is 15 residues long. DNA for the CDR3: TGTGCCAGTAGTGCCGGGACCGTCCCTTCCTACGAGCAGTACTTC. This encodes CASSAGTVPSYEQYF. The variable domain in full, completed from reference TRBV19 and TRBJ2-7, reads DGGITQSPKYLFRKEGQNVTLSCEQNLNHDAMYWYRQDPGQGLRLIYYSQIVNDFQKGDIAEGYSVSREKKESFPLTVTSAQKNPTAFYLCASSAGTVPSYEQYFGPGTRLTVT.

V and J are TRBV5-6 and TRBJ2-3, with no clear D. The CDR3 has 15 residues. Trimming left V 4 bases short and J 4 bases short, with 16 bases between. CDR1 and CDR2 (germline): SGHDT, YYEEEE. This CDR3 reads CASSPERDGADTQYF. The CDR3 DNA reads TGTGCCAGCAGCCCGGAGCGAGATGGCGCAGATACGCAGTATTTT.

This clonotype was counted many times. This sequence joins TRBV12-3 or TRBV12-4 and TRBJ1-1; D is uncertain. This CDR3 has 14 residues. With 5 bases removed from V and 5 bases from J, the gap between germline ends came to 15 bases. The CDR3: CASSPSLGRTEAFF. In nucleotides, the CDR3 is TGTGCCAGCAGTCCATCGTTGGGTCGGACTGAAGCTTTCTTT.

This clonotype was recorded many times. This chain connects TRBV20-1 to TRBJ2-7; perhaps TRBD2 as D (5 bases). Trimming pared 2 bases from V and 2 bases from J, leaving 16 bases between. Germline V gene lookup returns CDR1 DFQATT and CDR2 SNEGSKA (reference sequence). This CDR3 is built from 15 residues. CDR3 residues: CSARNGNEGAYEQYF. CDR3 DNA sequence: TGCAGTGCTAGAAACGGGAACGAAGGCGCCTACGAGCAGTACTTC.

As regards this clonotype: This may arise from a read error, as a much more abundant clone is one base away. V usage is TRBV12-3 or TRBV12-4 and J usage is TRBJ1-5; D perhaps matches TRBD1 (6 bases). There are 14 residues in the CDR3. The DNA of the CDR3 is TGTGCCAGCAGTTTAGAACAGGGCCATCAGTCCCAGCATTTT. This sequence encodes CASSLEQGHQSQHF.

At least ten counts were recorded for this clonotype. The genes are TRBV27 and TRBJ2-7, with D unresolved. Germline V gives CDR1 MNHEY, CDR2 SMNVEV (reference sequence). The V end was cut by 5 bases, the J end by 0 bases, with 11 bases between. The CDR3 consists of 14 residues. CDR3 loop: CASSPVGYSYEQYF. CDR3 DNA: TGTGCCAGCAGTCCCGTCGGGTACTCCTACGAGCAGTACTTC.

The sample holds a few counts of this clonotype. CDR3 DNA sequence: TGTGCCAGCAGTCCCCGACAGTCAGATACGCAGTATTTT. Its translation: CASSPRQSDTQYF. The V gene is TRBV12-3 or TRBV12-4, the J gene TRBJ2-3, with D possibly TRBD1 on 5 matching bases. The CDR3 runs to 13 residues. The ends were cut back, 5 bases at V and 4 bases at J, with 10 bases in the middle.

Concerning this clonotype: This clone may be a read error of a much larger clone one base away. The rearrangement uses TRBV6-1 and TRBJ1-1, with D perhaps matching TRBD1 (5 bases). The CDR3 is 13 amino acids. V was trimmed by 2 bases and J by 5 bases, leaving 9 bases between them. CDR1 is MNHNS, CDR2 SASEGT, per germline. CDR3 in DNA: TGTGCCAGCAGTGAAACCGGGACGACTGAAGCTTTCTTT. Translating gives CASSETGTTEAFF.

The J gene is TRBJ2-7, the V gene TRBV4-1; 9 positions match TRBD1. The CDR3 is made up of 15 amino acids. V gave up 3 bases and J gave up 3 bases; unmatched junction bases: 6. Germline CDR1 MGHRA, CDR2 YSYEKL. CDR3 residues: CASSHGGQGGYEQYF. CDR3 bases: TGCGCCAGCAGCCATGGGGGACAGGGTGGCTACGAGCAGTACTTC.

Comment on this clonotype: Here the CDR3 omits its conserved ending phenylalanine or tryptophan, so a read error is the likely source. The rearrangement uses TRBV10-2 and TRBJ1-2; D gene uncertain. The germline V and J ends were trimmed by 2 bases and 0 bases, with 10 bases remaining between them. The V gene's germline CDR1 is WSHSY and CDR2 SAAADI. CDR3 length: 15 residues. CDR3 residues: CASSELAGTNYGYTL. Here the CDR3 DNA reads TGCGCCAGCAGTGAGCTAGCGGGAACTAACTATGGCTACACCCTC.

This clonotype turned up a few times. The rearrangement links TRBV7-9 to TRBJ2-7; D uncertain. CDR1 and CDR2 from the germline V gene are SEHNR and FQNEAQ (reference sequence). The CDR3 consists of 14 residues. Between the trimmed V and J ends, which lost 1 base and 4 bases, there was a span of 11 bases. In DNA form, the CDR3 reads TGTGCCAGCAGCTTAGAACCCCCACTTTACGAGCAGTACTTC. This encodes CASSLEPPLYEQYF. Full variable domain (missing parts from reference TRBV7-9 and TRBJ2-7): DTGVSQNPRHKITKRGQNVTFRCDPISEHNRLYWYRQTLGQGPEFLTYFQNEAQLEKSRLLSDRFSAERPKGSFSTLEIQRTEQGDSAMYLCASSLEPPLYEQYFGPGTRLTVT.

This chain joins TRBV15 and TRBJ1-1; TRBD1 matches 10 bases. The CDR3 consists of 15 residues. The germline gives CDR1 LNHNV, CDR2 YYDKDF (reference sequence). The J segment lost 4 bases and the V segment lost 2 bases, leaving 4 bases of the junction unmatched. The CDR3 bases are TGTGCCACCAGCAGATCTAGGACAGGGGGCACTGAAGCTTTCTTT. Translated: CATSRSRTGGTEAFF.

This clonotype appeared a few times. The rearrangement joins TRBV18 to TRBJ2-2; 9 positions agree with TRBD1. The CDR3 is made up of 16 amino acids. From germline, CDR1 is KGHSH and CDR2 LQKENI. The ends lost 2 bases at V and 4 bases at J; junction bases unmatched: 5. Here the CDR3 DNA reads TGTGCCAGCTCACCAAACAGGGGGCCGGTCACCGGGGAGCTGTTTTTT. Protein product: CASSPNRGPVTGELFF. The full variable domain, rest sourced from reference TRBV18 and TRBJ2-2, is NAGVMQNPRHLVRRRGQEARLRCSPMKGHSHVYWYRQLPEEGLKFMVYLQKENIIDESGMPKERFSAEFPKEGPSILRIQQVVRGDSAAYFCASSPNRGPVTGELFFGEGSRLTVL.

The table lists this clonotype with a few counts. This chain links TRBV3-1 with TRBJ1-1; 8 bases are shared with TRBD1. J was trimmed by 0 bases and V by 4 bases; bases with no gene match: 13. Germline V CDR1 and CDR2: LGHDT, YNNKEL (reference sequence). This CDR3 is built from 18 residues. In DNA, the CDR3 is TGTGCCAGCAGCCCAGGGGGCGCTGGGGCTTACGTGAACACTGAAGCTTTCTTT. It yields the protein CASSPGGAGAYVNTEAFF.

This clonotype was counted between two and nine times. The chain employs TRBV3-1 and TRBJ2-1; D is uncertain. The V end was cut by 3 bases, the J end by 6 bases, with 9 bases between. Germline V gene sequence: CDR1 LGHDT, CDR2 YNNKEL (reference sequence). The length of the CDR3 is 13 residues. CDR3 region: CASSQGISNEQFF. The DNA of the CDR3 is TGTGCCAGCAGCCAGGGGATCTCCAATGAGCAGTTCTTC.

The table lists this clonotype with many counts. The junction and the germline gene differ at one end; a read error may be behind it. The CDR3 DNA sequence: TGTGCCAGCAGTGATCCGATCAAAGCCTACTTT. It translates to CASSDPIKAYF. V usage is TRBV25-1 and J usage is TRBJ1-1; no reliable D call. The CDR3 is 11 amino acids. CDR1 and CDR2 from the germline V gene are MGHDK and SYGVNS.

This clonotype was recorded a few times. The chain uses TRBV7-9 and TRBJ2-3, with D possibly being TRBD2 (5 bases). The CDR3 has 13 residues. Germline V gene sequence: CDR1 SEHNR, CDR2 FQNEAQ (reference sequence). V gave up 5 bases and J gave up 2 bases, with 8 bases separating them. CDR3 amino acids: CASSGRFTDTQYF. The CDR3 DNA is TGTGCCAGCAGCGGGAGATTCACAGATACGCAGTATTTT.

This clonotype was seen a few times. The genes are TRBV7-9 and TRBJ2-1; maybe TRBD1 (6 bases). Trimming pared 1 base from V and 9 bases from J, leaving 13 bases between. CDR1 and CDR2 (germline): SEHNR, FQNEAQ (reference sequence). The CDR3 contains 14 residues. The CDR3 DNA sequence: TGTGCCAGCAGCTTAGGACAGGACCTATCTGAGCAGTTCTTC. Protein product: CASSLGQDLSEQFF.